One TCR beta chain is described in this entry. What this receptor recognizes is not known. No per-base quality is available; no much larger clone lies one base away. V is trimmed back by 7 bases and J by 8 bases, and the junction contains 8 bases that no gene match accounts for. As encoded in the germline V gene, CDR1 is MNHEY while CDR2 is SVGAGI. The CDR3 holds 13 amino acids from the cysteine to the phenylalanine. The kept DNA is CDR3 alone, 39 bases in frame from the first base. This specimen belongs to a study of blood T cell repertoires in COVID-19 (dated by TCRdb to about 2020). With respect to the entire study: Samples covering the acute and convalescent phases of COVID-19 were provided by collaborators in the United States, Italy and Spain. The prospective study material was composed of cDNA or gDNA derived from T cells, B-cell-depleted T cells, or PBMCs. Subjects who had been exposed to COVID-19, were actively infected with it, or had recovered from it provided the deeply sampled blood TCRbeta repertoires that made up the dataset. A freely available public database, intended as a resource for researchers studying the immune response to SARS-CoV-2, is where the repertoires were released. The samples were drawn from the first 160 participants of the ongoing ImmuneRACE study and from about 1,200 subjects provided by 6 global collaborators. A de-identified subject ID, COVID-19 status, age in years and sex were almost always included in the sample metadata. Where HLA class I and class II types were available, the types were taken from metadata supplied by the sample provider, not from assay-based typing. Overall study results and their limits: The quantity of clinical and demographic metadata differed by source and by participant and was supplied without curation.

Collaborating institutions collected whole blood in K2EDTA tubes following their own protocols. For TCRbeta analysis, collaborators shipped samples as frozen whole blood, isolated PBMCs, or DNA extracted from either of those sample types. The immunoSEQ Assay, a bias-controlled multiplex PCR, was used to amplify TCRbeta CDR3 regions from genomic DNA. Turning to the authors' computational methods: Nucleated cell counts per sample were estimated from amplification of reference gene primers within the assay. To quantify the absolute abundance of each unique TCRbeta CDR3 rearrangement, sequence reads were collapsed and filtered. For each sample, productive Simpson clonality was calculated as the square root of Simpson's diversity index over productive rearrangements. Entries here come from immuneACCESS through TCRdb and include only in-frame sequences with V and J called. Some clones fail to appear in such tables; in the studies checked, an unresolved V gene covers under half of the shortfall, and the cause of the remainder is unknown. V, J and clone size were drawn from that table, and D and trimming were deduced from the DNA. This sample lists about 98,000 clones; about 85% were detected once. Around a tenth of the sample rests with the top ten.

This TCR came from an elderly woman with acute or convalescent COVID-19. Sequencing was performed on peripheral blood. The V gene is TRBV6-5 and the J gene is TRBJ1-1, and 9 junction bases match TRBD1. The CDR3 region reads CASTPDRGGEAFF. The DNA sequence is as follows: TGTGCCAGCACCCCGGACAGGGGTGGGGAAGCTTTCTTT.